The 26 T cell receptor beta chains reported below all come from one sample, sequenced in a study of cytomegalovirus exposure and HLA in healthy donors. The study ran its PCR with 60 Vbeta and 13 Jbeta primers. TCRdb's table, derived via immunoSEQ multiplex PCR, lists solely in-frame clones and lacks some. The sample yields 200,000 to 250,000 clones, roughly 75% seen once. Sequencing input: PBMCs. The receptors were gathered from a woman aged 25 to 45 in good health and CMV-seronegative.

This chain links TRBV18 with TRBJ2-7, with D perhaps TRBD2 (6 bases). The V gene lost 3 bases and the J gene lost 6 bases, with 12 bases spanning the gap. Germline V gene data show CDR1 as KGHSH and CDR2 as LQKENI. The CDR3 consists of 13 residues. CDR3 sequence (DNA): TGTGCCAGCTCACCGGGACTCTCTTCCGAGCAGTACTTC. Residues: CASSPGLSSEQYF.

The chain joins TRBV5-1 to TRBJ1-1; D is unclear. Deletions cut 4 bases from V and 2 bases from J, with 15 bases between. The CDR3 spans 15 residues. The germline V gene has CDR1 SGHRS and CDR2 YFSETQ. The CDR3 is CASSHREGTNTEAFF. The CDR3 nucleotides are TGCGCCAGCAGCCACCGAGAGGGAACTAACACTGAAGCTTTCTTT.

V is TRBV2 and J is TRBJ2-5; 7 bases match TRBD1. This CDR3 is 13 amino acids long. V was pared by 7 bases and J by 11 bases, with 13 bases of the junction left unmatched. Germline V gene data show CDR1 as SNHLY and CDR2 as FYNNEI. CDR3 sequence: CASIAQGVGEQYF. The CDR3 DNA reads TGTGCCAGCATCGCCCAGGGGGTTGGGGAGCAGTACTTC.

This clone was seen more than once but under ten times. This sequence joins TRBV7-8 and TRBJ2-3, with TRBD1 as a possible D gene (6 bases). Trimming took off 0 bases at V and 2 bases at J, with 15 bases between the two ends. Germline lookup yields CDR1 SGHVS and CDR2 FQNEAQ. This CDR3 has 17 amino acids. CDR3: CASSLAQQGPYTDTQYF. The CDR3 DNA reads TGTGCCAGCAGCTTAGCGCAACAGGGACCCTACACAGATACGCAGTATTTT.

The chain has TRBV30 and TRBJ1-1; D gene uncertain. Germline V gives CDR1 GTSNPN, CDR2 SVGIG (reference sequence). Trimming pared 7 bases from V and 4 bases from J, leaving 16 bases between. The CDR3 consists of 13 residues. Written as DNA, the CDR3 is TGTGCCTTTTGTGAGGGTTCCGGCACTGAAGCTTTCTTT. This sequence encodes CAFCEGSGTEAFF.

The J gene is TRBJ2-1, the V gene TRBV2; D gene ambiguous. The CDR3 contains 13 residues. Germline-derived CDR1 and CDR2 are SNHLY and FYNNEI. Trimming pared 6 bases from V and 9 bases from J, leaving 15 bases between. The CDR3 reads CASRDFYLGEQFF. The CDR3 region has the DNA TGTGCCAGCAGGGATTTCTACCTAGGTGAGCAGTTCTTC.

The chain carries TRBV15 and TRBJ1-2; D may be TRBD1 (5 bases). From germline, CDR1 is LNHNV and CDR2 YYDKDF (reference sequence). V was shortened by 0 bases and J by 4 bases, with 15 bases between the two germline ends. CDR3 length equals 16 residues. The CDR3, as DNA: TGTGCCACCAGCAGAGATCTGGGGCACAGGTCCTATGGCTACACCTTC. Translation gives CATSRDLGHRSYGYTF.

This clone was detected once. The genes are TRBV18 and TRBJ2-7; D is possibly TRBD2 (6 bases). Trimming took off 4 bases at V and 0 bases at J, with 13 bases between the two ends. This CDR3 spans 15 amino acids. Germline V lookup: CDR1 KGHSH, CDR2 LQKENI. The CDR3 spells CASSQGVGGSYEQYF. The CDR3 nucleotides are TGTGCCAGCTCACAAGGAGTGGGGGGCTCCTACGAGCAGTACTTC.

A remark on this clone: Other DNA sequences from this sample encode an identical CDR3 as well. The CDR3: CAWRRLANTGELFF. The CDR3 nucleotides read TGTGCCTGGAGGAGACTAGCGAACACCGGGGAGCTGTTTTTT. The chain links TRBV30 to TRBJ2-2, with D possibly matching TRBD2 (6 bases). The CDR3 totals 14 residues. V lost 3 bases to trimming and J lost 0 bases, with 8 bases between them. Germline CDR1 reads GTSNPN; CDR2 reads SVGIG (reference sequence).

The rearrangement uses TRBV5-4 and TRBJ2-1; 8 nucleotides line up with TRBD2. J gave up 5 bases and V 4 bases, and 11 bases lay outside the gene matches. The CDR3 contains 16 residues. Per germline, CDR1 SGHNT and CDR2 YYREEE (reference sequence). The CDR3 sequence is CASSRFFGGGHNEQFF. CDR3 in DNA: TGTGCCAGCAGCCGATTCTTCGGGGGGGGCCACAATGAGCAGTTCTTC.

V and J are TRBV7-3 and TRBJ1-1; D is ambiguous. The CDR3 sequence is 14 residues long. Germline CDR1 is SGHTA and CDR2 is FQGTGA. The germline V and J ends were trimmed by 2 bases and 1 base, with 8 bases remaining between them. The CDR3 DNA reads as TGTGCCAGCAGCTTAGGGCAGCAGAACACTGAAGCTTTCTTT. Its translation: CASSLGQQNTEAFF.

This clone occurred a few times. CDR3 protein: CAWGTGGQPQHF. CDR3 nucleotide sequence: TGTGCCTGGGGGACAGGGGGGCAGCCCCAGCATTTT. The chain is built from TRBV30 and TRBJ1-5, with 11 bases that match TRBD1. V was pared by 5 bases and J by 7 bases, with 1 base of the junction left unmatched. Germline V gene lookup returns CDR1 GTSNPN and CDR2 SVGIG (reference sequence). CDR3 length: 12 residues.

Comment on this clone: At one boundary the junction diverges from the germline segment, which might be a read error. CDR3 nucleotides: TGTTCCAGCAGCTTCATCGGCGGGGGCCTCACAGATACGCAGTATTTT. Its translation is CSSSFIGGGLTDTQYF. This chain joins TRBV7-9 and TRBJ2-3; tentative D call: TRBD2 (7 bases). Per germline, CDR1 SEHNR and CDR2 FQNEAQ (reference sequence). The CDR3 extends over 16 amino acids.

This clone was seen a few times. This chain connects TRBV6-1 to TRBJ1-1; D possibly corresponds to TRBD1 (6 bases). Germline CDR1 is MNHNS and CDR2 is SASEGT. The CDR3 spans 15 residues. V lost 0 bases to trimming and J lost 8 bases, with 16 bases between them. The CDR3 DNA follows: TGTGCCAGCAGTGAAGCCAGAGGGGGGGGCGAGGAAGCTTTCTTT. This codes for CASSEARGGGEEAFF.

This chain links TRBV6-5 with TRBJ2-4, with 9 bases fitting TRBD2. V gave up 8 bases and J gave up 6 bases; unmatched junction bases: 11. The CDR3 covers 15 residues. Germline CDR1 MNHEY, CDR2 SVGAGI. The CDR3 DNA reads TGTGCCAGCTCGCCAGCGGGGGGCGAAAGAAACATTCAGTACTTC. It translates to CASSPAGGERNIQYF.

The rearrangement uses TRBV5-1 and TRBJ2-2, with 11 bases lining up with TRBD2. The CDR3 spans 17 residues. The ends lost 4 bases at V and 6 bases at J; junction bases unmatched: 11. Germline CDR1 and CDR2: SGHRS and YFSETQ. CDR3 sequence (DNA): TGCGCCAGCAGCCCCACCCCTCTAGCGGGAGGATCCGGGGAGCTGTTTTTT. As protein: CASSPTPLAGGSGELFF. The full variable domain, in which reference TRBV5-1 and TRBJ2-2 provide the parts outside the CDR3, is KAGVTQTPRYLIKTRGQQVTLSCSPISGHRSVSWYQQTPGQGLQFLFEYFSETQRNKGNFPGRFSGRQFSNSRSEMNVSTLELGDSALYLCASSPTPLAGGSGELFFGEGSRLTVL.

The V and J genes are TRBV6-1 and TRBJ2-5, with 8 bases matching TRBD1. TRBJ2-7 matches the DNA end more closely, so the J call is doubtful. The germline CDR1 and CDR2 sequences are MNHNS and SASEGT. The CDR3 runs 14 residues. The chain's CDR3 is CASNPTGVGYEQYF. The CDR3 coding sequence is TGTGCCAGCAACCCGACAGGGGTTGGTTACGAGCAGTACTTC.

CDR3 sequence: CASREIGLAGGHEQFF. Written as DNA, the CDR3 is TGTGCCAGCAGGGAAATCGGGCTAGCGGGAGGGCATGAGCAGTTCTTC. The V gene is TRBV28, the J gene TRBJ2-1; 12 bases fit TRBD2. Trimming removed 6 bases from V and 8 bases from J; junction bases left unmatched: 11. This CDR3 is built from 16 residues. Germline CDR1 is MDHEN and CDR2 is SYDVKM.

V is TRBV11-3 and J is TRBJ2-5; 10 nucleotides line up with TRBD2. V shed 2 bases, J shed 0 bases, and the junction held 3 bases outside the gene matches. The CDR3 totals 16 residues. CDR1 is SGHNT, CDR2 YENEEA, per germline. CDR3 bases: TGTGCCAGCAGCTTAAAGACTAGCGGGTACCAAGAGACCCAGTACTTC. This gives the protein CASSLKTSGYQETQYF.

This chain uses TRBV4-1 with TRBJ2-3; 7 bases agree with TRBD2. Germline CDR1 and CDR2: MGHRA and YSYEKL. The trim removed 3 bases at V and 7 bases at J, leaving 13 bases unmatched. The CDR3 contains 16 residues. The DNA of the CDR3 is TGCGCCAGCAGCCATTTTAGGCGGGAGAGTCCCCATACGCAGTATTTT. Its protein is CASSHFRRESPHTQYF.

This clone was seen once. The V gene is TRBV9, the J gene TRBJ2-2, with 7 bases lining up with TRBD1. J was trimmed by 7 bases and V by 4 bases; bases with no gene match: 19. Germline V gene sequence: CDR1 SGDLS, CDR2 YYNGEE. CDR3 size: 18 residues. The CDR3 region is CASSPAGQDPPLSGELFF. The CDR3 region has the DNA TGTGCCAGCAGCCCCGCAGGACAGGATCCCCCTCTGAGCGGGGAGCTGTTTTTT.

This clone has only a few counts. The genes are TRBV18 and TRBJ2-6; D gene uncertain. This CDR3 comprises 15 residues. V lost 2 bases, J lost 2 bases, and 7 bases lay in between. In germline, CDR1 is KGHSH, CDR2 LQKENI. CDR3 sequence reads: CASSPEGAGANVLTF. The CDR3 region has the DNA TGTGCCAGCTCACCAGAAGGAGCTGGGGCCAACGTCCTGACTTTC.

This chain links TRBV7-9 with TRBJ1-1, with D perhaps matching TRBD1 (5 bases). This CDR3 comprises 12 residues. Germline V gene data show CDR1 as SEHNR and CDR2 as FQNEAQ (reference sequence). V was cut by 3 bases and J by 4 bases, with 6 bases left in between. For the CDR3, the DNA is TGTGCCAGCAGCTTTGACAGCACTGAAGCTTTCTTT. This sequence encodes CASSFDSTEAFF.

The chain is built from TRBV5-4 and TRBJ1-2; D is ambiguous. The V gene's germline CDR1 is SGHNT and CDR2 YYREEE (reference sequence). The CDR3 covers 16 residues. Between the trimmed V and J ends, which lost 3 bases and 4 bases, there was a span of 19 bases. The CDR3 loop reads CASSSPREGLFYGYTF. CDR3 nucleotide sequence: TGTGCCAGCAGCTCTCCCCGGGAAGGGCTTTTCTATGGCTACACCTTC.

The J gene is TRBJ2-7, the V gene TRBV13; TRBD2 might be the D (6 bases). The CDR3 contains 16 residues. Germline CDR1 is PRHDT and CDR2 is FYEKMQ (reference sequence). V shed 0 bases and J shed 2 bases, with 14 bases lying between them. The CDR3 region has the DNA TGTGCCAGCAGCTTAGGCCCGGGACTCCATCCCTACGAGCAGTACTTC. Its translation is CASSLGPGLHPYEQYF.

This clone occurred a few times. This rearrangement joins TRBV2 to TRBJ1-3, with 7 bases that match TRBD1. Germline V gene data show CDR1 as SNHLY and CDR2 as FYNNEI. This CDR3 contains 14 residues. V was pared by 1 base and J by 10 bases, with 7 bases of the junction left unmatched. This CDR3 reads CASSEGQGVRTIYF. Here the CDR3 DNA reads TGTGCCAGCAGTGAAGGGCAGGGGGTCAGAACCATATATTTT.